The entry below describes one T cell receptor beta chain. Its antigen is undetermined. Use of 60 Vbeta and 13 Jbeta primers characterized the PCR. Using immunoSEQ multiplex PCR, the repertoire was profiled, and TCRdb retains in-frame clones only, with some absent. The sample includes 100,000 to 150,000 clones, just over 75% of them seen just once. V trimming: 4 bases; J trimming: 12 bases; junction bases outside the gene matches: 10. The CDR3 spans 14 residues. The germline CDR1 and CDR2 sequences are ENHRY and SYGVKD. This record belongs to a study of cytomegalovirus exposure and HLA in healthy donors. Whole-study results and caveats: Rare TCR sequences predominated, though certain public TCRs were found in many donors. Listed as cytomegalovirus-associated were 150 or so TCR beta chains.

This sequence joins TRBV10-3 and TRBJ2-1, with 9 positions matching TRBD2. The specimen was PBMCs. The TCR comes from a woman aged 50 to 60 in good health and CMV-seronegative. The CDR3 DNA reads TGTGCCATCAGTGGACTAGCGGACACCTCTGGGCAGTTCTTC. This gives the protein CAISGLADTSGQFF.